The present entry profiles one T cell receptor beta chain with its context. What it binds is unknown. The germline gives CDR1 SGHDT, CDR2 YYEEEE. This CDR3 contains 13 residues. The germline V and J ends were trimmed by 4 bases and 4 bases, with 8 bases remaining between them. This sample is part of a study of prognosis after radiotherapy for stage I lung cancer. General study findings and limits: Differing TRBV and TRBJ gene usage was reportedly seen between patients with and without metastases.

The study amplified the TCR beta CDR3 region from genomic DNA. This amplification was carried out by two rounds of multiplex PCR. Initially, in first-round PCR, primers specific to each TRBV and TRBJ gene were used. With universal primers, the second PCR round was performed. Using its own MiXCR run on the multiplex PCR reads, TCRdb lists one record per CDR3 protein. The sample lists fewer than 20,000 distinct CDR3 sequences, roughly 40% occurring once. This chain links TRBV5-6 with TRBJ2-2; no clear D gene. The specimen was PBMCs, collected before or after stereotactic body radiation therapy (not recorded which). This clonotype was sampled from a donor aged 50 or older with non-small cell lung cancer. The CDR3 region is CASSRPATGELFF. CDR3 DNA sequence: TGTGCCAGCAGCCGGCCTGCCACCGGGGAGCTGTTTTTT.